This TCR beta chain is from a study of cytomegalovirus exposure and HLA in healthy donors. Turning to the study itself: Unique TCRs numbering some 77 million, obtained from HLA-typed donors, made up an early data release.

Points on this clone: What it binds is not known.

The study, taken as a whole, reports: Common viral pathogens were later found to be apparently linked to several of the most significant clusters. Serostatus for CMV was the only available immune exposure information.

Primers for the PCR totalled 60 Vbeta and 13 Jbeta. This table comes from immunoSEQ multiplex PCR, and its TCRdb copy is limited to in-frame clones, with some not included. The sample carries some 170,000 clones, 55% to 75% recorded once. As for the donors, each was a healthy bone marrow donor. The origin of this receptor is a human donor in good health. Source material: PBMCs.

CDR3 residues: CASRDINTGELFF. DNA for the CDR3: TGTGCCAGCAGAGACATCAACACCGGGGAGCTGTTTTTT. The gene calls are TRBV27 and TRBJ2-2; no firm D call. Germline V gene lookup returns CDR1 MNHEY and CDR2 SMNVEV (reference sequence). The CDR3 extends over 13 amino acids. V was clipped by 6 bases and J by 2 bases, with 7 bases between them.